This T cell receptor (beta chain) was identified during a study of T cells in tumors after PD-1 blockade. Study-wide background: Either cemiplimab 350 mg every 2 weeks or pembrolizumab 200 mg every 3 weeks was given.

The CDR3 consists of 16 residues. Germline V gives CDR1 KGHDR, CDR2 SFDVKD. V lost 4 bases and J 0 bases, leaving 12 bases between the germline ends. Produced via immunoSEQ multiplex PCR; TCRdb's table is partial and in-frame only. The sample has 45,000 to 60,000 clones; approximately 79% are singletons. The sequence derives from a human donor with advanced basal cell or squamous cell carcinoma (not recorded which). Sequencing used PBMCs, obtained before anti-PD-1 therapy. The chain couples TRBV24-1 to TRBJ2-1; no reliable D call. This CDR3 is CATSEPDGASYNEQFF. In DNA, the CDR3 is TGTGCCACCAGTGAGCCAGATGGCGCCTCCTACAATGAGCAGTTCTTC.